Below are 27 T cell receptor beta chains sequenced from a single sample in a study of Ad26.COV2.S vaccination and SARS-CoV-2 variants. Sequenced by immunoSEQ multiplex PCR; TCRdb stores in-frame clones only, minus some. The sample lists roughly 450,000 clones, 75% to 95% occurring once. Treatment described: about 20 received Ad26.COV2.S at low or high dose, single or two shots; a few received placebo; per-sample allocation not given. Following the first vaccine or placebo injection, samples were taken on day 63. The material was peripheral blood, obtained in a trial of Ad26.COV2.S vaccine versus placebo. These receptors were taken from a person between 18 and 59 years old who received the Ad26.COV2.S COVID-19 vaccine or a placebo.

The J gene is TRBJ2-7, the V gene TRBV2, with 8 bases aligning to TRBD2. This CDR3 spans 17 amino acids. J gave up 1 base and V 5 bases, and 13 bases lay outside the gene matches. From germline, CDR1 is SNHLY and CDR2 FYNNEI. CDR3 sequence: CASSPLAALPLSYEQYF. In nucleotides, the CDR3 is TGTGCCAGCAGTCCACTAGCGGCTCTCCCCTTGTCCTACGAGCAGTACTTC.

The J gene is TRBJ2-7, the V gene TRBV30, with D perhaps matching TRBD1 (6 bases). The germline V and J ends were trimmed by 3 bases and 1 base, with 7 bases remaining between them. This CDR3 region has 12 residues. The germline V gene has CDR1 GTSNPN and CDR2 SVGIG (reference sequence). CDR3 bases: TGTGCCTGGAGACAGGGTTCCTACGAGCAGTACTTC. The encoded protein is CAWRQGSYEQYF.

The V and J genes are TRBV7-2 and TRBJ1-4; 7 bases align to TRBD1. J lost 8 bases, V lost 5 bases, and 14 bases had no gene match. Germline values: CDR1 SGHTA, CDR2 FQGNSA. The CDR3 extends over 16 amino acids. The CDR3 reads CASSPPGGGVGEKLFF. The CDR3 region has the DNA TGTGCCAGCAGCCCCCCAGGGGGGGGCGTAGGGGAAAAACTGTTTTTT.

This chain links TRBV6-2 or TRBV6-3 with TRBJ2-3; D is possibly TRBD2 (5 bases). The V end lost 2 bases, the J end lost 2 bases, and 11 bases lay between the germline ends. Germline V gene lookup returns CDR1 MNHEY and CDR2 SVGEGT. The CDR3 extends over 15 amino acids. CDR3 loop: CASSYGSESTDTQYF. The CDR3 DNA reads TGTGCCAGCAGTTACGGTAGCGAGTCCACAGATACGCAGTATTTT.

The chain couples TRBV25-1 to TRBJ1-1; D is possibly TRBD1 (5 bases). This CDR3 comprises 12 residues. Germline CDR1 reads MGHDK; CDR2 reads SYGVNS. With 4 bases removed from V and 3 bases from J, the gap between germline ends came to 6 bases. The CDR3 nucleotides read TGTGCCAGCAGTGCAGGGTACACTGAAGCTTTCTTT. It translates to CASSAGYTEAFF. Full variable domain (remainder filled in from reference TRBV25-1 and TRBJ1-1): EADIYQTPRYLVIGTGKKITLECSQTMGHDKMYWYQQDPGMELHLIHYSYGVNSTEKGDLSSESTVSRIRTEHFPLTLESARPSHTSQYLCASSAGYTEAFFGQGTRLTVV.

This chain links TRBV9 with TRBJ2-2; D ambiguous. CDR1 is SGDLS, CDR2 YYNGEE, per germline. The CDR3 spans 13 residues. V gave up 4 bases and J gave up 2 bases, with 6 bases separating them. CDR3 nucleotides: TGTGCCAGCAGCTATCAAAACACCGGGGAGCTGTTTTTT. Amino acid sequence: CASSYQNTGELFF.

This chain joins TRBV7-9 and TRBJ2-7; D may be TRBD1 (6 bases). The CDR3 sequence is 14 residues long. V was trimmed by 4 bases and J by 0 bases, leaving 10 bases between them. In germline, CDR1 is SEHNR, CDR2 FQNEAQ (reference sequence). CDR3 protein: CASSSGTSSYEQYF. CDR3 DNA: TGTGCCAGCAGCTCCGGGACAAGCTCCTACGAGCAGTACTTC.

The J gene is TRBJ2-3, the V gene TRBV6-5, with 10 bases that match TRBD2. This CDR3 is built from 15 residues. The ends lost 6 bases at V and 3 bases at J; junction bases unmatched: 6. CDR1 and CDR2 (germline): MNHEY, SVGAGI. CDR3 in amino acids: CASSTPGLATDTQYF. The CDR3 DNA sequence: TGTGCCAGCAGCACTCCGGGACTAGCGACAGATACGCAGTATTTT.

This clone was counted once. The chain joins TRBV7-8 to TRBJ2-2; 7 bases agree with TRBD1. The CDR3 has 14 residues. The V gene end was trimmed by 6 bases and the J gene end by 7 bases; junction bases not matched to a gene: 8. In germline, CDR1 is SGHVS, CDR2 FQNEAQ. CDR3 region: CASSTRQGHGELFF. The DNA for the CDR3 is TGTGCCAGCAGTACAAGACAGGGCCACGGGGAGCTGTTTTTT.

The chain has TRBV7-8 and TRBJ2-1; D not resolved. Trimming pared 5 bases from V and 2 bases from J, leaving 13 bases between. The CDR3 is 15 residues long. Per germline, CDR1 SGHVS and CDR2 FQNEAQ. The CDR3 sequence is CASSALGTTYNEQFF. The DNA for the CDR3 is TGTGCCAGCAGCGCGCTCGGTACTACCTACAATGAGCAGTTCTTC.

V is TRBV10-3 and J is TRBJ1-2; no reliable D call. The germline V and J ends were trimmed by 4 bases and 4 bases, with 13 bases remaining between them. Germline CDR1 ENHRY, CDR2 SYGVKD. This CDR3 region has 14 residues. CDR3 coding DNA: TGTGCCATCAGTGGGTCGTCAGGAAGCTATGGCTACACCTTC. Encoded protein: CAISGSSGSYGYTF.

This CDR3 reads CSVGTSGIEQYF. Here the CDR3 DNA reads TGCAGCGTAGGGACTAGCGGGATCGAGCAGTACTTC. The rearrangement joins TRBV29-1 to TRBJ2-7, with 13 bases that match TRBD2. CDR1 is SQVTM and CDR2 is ANQGSEA in the germline V gene. V shed 6 bases and J 6 bases; nucleotides not matched to a gene: 2. This CDR3 has 12 residues.

The chain carries TRBV7-2 and TRBJ2-1; TRBD2 matches at 12 bases. This CDR3 spans 19 amino acids. Trimming took 4 bases from V and 0 from J; bases not matched to a gene: 10. From germline, CDR1 is SGHTA and CDR2 FQGNSA. CDR3: CASSSGTSGLQTSYNEQFF. The DNA of the CDR3 is TGTGCCAGCAGCTCCGGGACTAGCGGGCTCCAGACCTCCTACAATGAGCAGTTCTTC.

The rearrangement uses TRBV20-1 and TRBJ1-2; no clear D. Trimming shortened V by 2 bases and J by 2 bases, and 3 bases separated the two germline ends. CDR1 and CDR2 from the germline V gene are DFQATT and SNEGSKA (reference sequence). The CDR3 runs 11 residues. CDR3 residues: CSARPNYGYTF. The CDR3 DNA follows: TGCAGTGCTAGACCCAACTATGGCTACACCTTC.

The chain recombines TRBV28 with TRBJ1-6, with 7 bases matching TRBD1. The V gene end was trimmed by 10 bases and the J gene end by 6 bases; junction bases not matched to a gene: 0. The CDR3 runs 11 residues. Germline assignment: CDR1 MDHEN and CDR2 SYDVKM. The CDR3 DNA sequence: TGTGCCACAGGGGGTAATTCACCCCTCCACTTT. Encoded protein: CATGGNSPLHF.

The chain has TRBV7-8 and TRBJ2-3; D uncertain. The CDR3 consists of 15 residues. Germline V gene data show CDR1 as SGHVS and CDR2 as FQNEAQ. The ends were cut back, 5 bases at V and 2 bases at J, with 14 bases in the middle. Here the CDR3 reads CASSPLWRNTDTQYF. DNA for the CDR3: TGTGCCAGCAGCCCCCTATGGCGGAACACAGATACGCAGTATTTT.

V is TRBV12-3 or TRBV12-4 and J is TRBJ2-1, with TRBD1 as a possible D gene (5 bases). V was clipped by 3 bases and J by 9 bases, with 9 bases between them. The CDR3 is made up of 12 amino acids. The CDR3 is CASSFTQGEQFF. The DNA for the CDR3 is TGTGCCAGCAGTTTTACCCAGGGTGAGCAGTTCTTC.

The J gene is TRBJ2-1, the V gene TRBV6-5; D gene unclear. The CDR3 length is 16 residues. V was cut by 0 bases and J by 4 bases, with 13 bases left in between. CDR1 is MNHEY and CDR2 is SVGAGI in the germline V gene. The CDR3, as DNA: TGTGCCAGCAGTTACTCTGGACCCCACCGTTACAATGAGCAGTTCTTC. Translated: CASSYSGPHRYNEQFF.

The V and J genes are TRBV3-1 (or the pseudogene TRBV3-2) and TRBJ1-1, with D uncertain. Per the germline V gene, CDR1 is LGHDT and CDR2 is YNNKEL (reference sequence). This CDR3 has 12 amino acids. Between the trimmed V and J ends, which lost 0 bases and 8 bases, there was a span of 7 bases. This CDR3 reads CASSQESREAFF. CDR3 nucleotide sequence: TGTGCCAGCAGCCAAGAGTCGAGGGAAGCTTTCTTT.

The chain is built from TRBV28 and TRBJ1-5; D uncertain. CDR1 is MDHEN, CDR2 SYDVKM, per germline. The CDR3 is made up of 10 amino acids. Between the trimmed V and J ends, which lost 6 bases and 12 bases, there was a span of 9 bases. This CDR3 is CASSSRLQHF. CDR3 coding DNA: TGTGCCAGCAGCTCCCGGCTCCAGCATTTT.

In the case of this clone: A junction boundary mismatches the germline segment, possibly from a read error. CDR3 nucleotides: TGTGCCAGCAGCCAAGAGGGACAGGGTAATGGGTACACCTTC. Protein sequence: CASSQEGQGNGYTF. The chain is built from TRBV3-1 (or the pseudogene TRBV3-2) and TRBJ1-2, with 9 bases aligning to TRBD1. The CDR3 runs to 14 residues. Germline values: CDR1 LGHDT, CDR2 YNNKEL (reference sequence).

This chain connects TRBV27 to TRBJ1-1; weak D call: TRBD1 (6 bases). This CDR3 has 13 residues. The V end lost 2 bases, the J end lost 4 bases, and 8 bases lay between the germline ends. CDR1 and CDR2 (germline): MNHEY, SMNVEV (reference sequence). For the CDR3, the DNA is TGTGCCAGCAGTTTAGGCAGGGGCACTGAAGCTTTCTTT. Translation: CASSLGRGTEAFF.

The chain employs TRBV28 and TRBJ2-7; the match to TRBD1 covers 7 bases. Germline trimming cut 4 bases from V and 4 bases from J; bases unmatched to any gene: 7. The CDR3 has 14 amino acids. The germline CDR1 and CDR2 sequences are MDHEN and SYDVKM. The CDR3 DNA reads as TGTGCCAGCAGTTCCCCAGGGGGTGGATACGAGCAGTACTTC. Protein sequence: CASSSPGGGYEQYF.

This sequence joins TRBV5-1 and TRBJ2-3; D unclear. The CDR3 has 14 amino acids. The V and J ends lost 7 bases and 1 base respectively, with 13 bases between them. CDR1 is SGHRS, CDR2 YFSETQ, per germline. The CDR3 region is CASGIGVGTDTQYF. Written as DNA, the CDR3 is TGCGCCAGCGGGATCGGAGTCGGCACAGATACGCAGTATTTT.

This clone occurred once. This rearrangement joins TRBV11-2 to TRBJ1-3; D perhaps matches TRBD1 (5 bases). CDR1 is SGHAT, CDR2 FQNNGV, per germline. This CDR3 has 15 residues. Trimming stripped 5 bases from V and 2 bases from J, with 13 bases between. In nucleotides, the CDR3 is TGTGCCAGCAGCCAATTCGACAGTACTGGAAACACCATATATTTT. Its protein product is CASSQFDSTGNTIYF.

CDR3 loop: CASSVFAVMNYNEQFF. The CDR3 nucleotides read TGTGCCAGCAGCGTATTTGCGGTGATGAACTACAATGAGCAGTTCTTC. This sequence joins TRBV9 and TRBJ2-1; D gene ambiguous. V lost 1 base, J lost 3 bases, and 14 bases lay in between. CDR1 is SGDLS, CDR2 YYNGEE, per germline. The CDR3 runs to 16 residues.

The chain links TRBV15 to TRBJ1-4, with 7 bases matching TRBD1. Trimming took 8 bases from V and 0 from J; bases not matched to a gene: 9. The V gene's germline CDR1 is LNHNV and CDR2 YYDKDF (reference sequence). The CDR3 length is 16 residues. The CDR3 loop is CATFDAGGATNEKLFF. DNA of the CDR3: TGTGCCACCTTCGATGCAGGGGGGGCAACTAATGAAAAACTGTTTTTT.